The subject of this entry is one T cell receptor (beta chain). Antigen unknown. The donor population consisted of healthy HIV-negative adults with no recent acute infections or vaccinations. The data are from a study of shared clonotypes between healthy human individuals. At the level of the study: The study enrolled two women and three men aged 18 to 49. The study, taken as a whole, reports: Among donors, the sharing of clonotypes was expected to be influenced by sequencing depth.

Assay used: immunoSEQ multiplex PCR; TCRdb lists only in-frame clones, some missing. In the table there are some 2.3 million clones, more than 80% of which are singletons. The germline V gene encodes CDR1 MNHNY and CDR2 SVGAGI (reference sequence). With V trimmed by 6 bases and J by 5 bases, 6 bases remained unmatched. CDR3 length: 13 residues. The V call is TRBV6-6, the J call TRBJ1-1; 7 nucleotides align to TRBD1. Sequenced input: naive CD4+ T cells from PBMCs. Subset here: CD45RA+ positively selected. This receptor was obtained from a man aged 18-30 years in good health. Some clones in this sample may be carry-over from other donors' samples. The CDR3: CASRRGRGTEAFF. The CDR3 DNA reads as TGTGCCAGCAGAAGGGGGCGCGGGACTGAAGCTTTCTTT.